This T cell receptor beta chain was profiled in a study of beta chain features in type 1 diabetes. Trimming shortened V by 5 bases and J by 1 base, and 15 bases separated the two germline ends. The CDR3 covers 15 residues. Germline V gives CDR1 MNHEY, CDR2 SVGAGI. The entirety of the isolated RNA underwent reverse transcription, so expressed TCRB transcripts were sequenced. The repertoire was sequenced with immunoSEQ multiplex PCR; TCRdb's copy has only in-frame clones and lacks some. The data show around 330,000 clones, approximately 10% seen once. This clonotype originated in a young woman in good health. This chain uses TRBV6-5 with TRBJ2-7, with D possibly being TRBD1 (8 bases). Sequencing input: naive CD4+ T cells from blood. CDR3 sequence reads: CASSPYRGGSYEQYF. DNA for the CDR3: TGTGCCAGCAGTCCCTACAGGGGGGGTTCCTACGAGCAGTACTTC.